A selection of T cell receptor beta chains follows, all from one sample in a study of blood T cell repertoires in COVID-19. Method: immunoSEQ multiplex PCR; TCRdb's copy keeps in-frame clones and lacks some. The sample carries nearly 90,000 clones, more than 70% recorded once. Input material: peripheral blood. The receptors were sampled from a man aged 60-69 years with acute or convalescent COVID-19. Each CDR3 is given with its conserved first and last residue.

CDR3	V
CASRGDSLNYGYTF	TRBV2
CASSSDRGRLDEQFF	TRBV5-4
CASSSLTSVSYEQYF	TRBV5-1
CASSPTSGGDTQYF	TRBV3-1/TRBV3-2
CASGGAGELFF	TRBV7-9
CASRYTSGGADTQYF	TRBV7-2
CASSRWTDNNQPQHF	TRBV2
CAWTRLAGGQETQYF	TRBV30
CASSLDGWTSGNEQFF	TRBV6-2/TRBV6-3
CASSTPAVPEAFF	TRBV6-5
CASSSRGPANQPQHF	TRBV7-8
CASSLVRGQETQYF	TRBV5-6
CASSGLAGKGTQYF	TRBV7-2
CASSLTGQNYGYTF	TRBV5-4
CASGGLGGTDTQYF	TRBV27
CASSPTGAKNTEAFF	TRBV3-1/TRBV3-2
CASSRGVMNTEAFF	TRBV19
CASSNQRNRGQAKNIQYF	TRBV21-1
CATREARGETQYF	TRBV10-3
CASSQDLAGLTGELFF	TRBV3-1/TRBV3-2
CASSTPSGSSYEQYF	TRBV21-1
CASSERTGGFTGELFF	TRBV6-1
CAISDPGGNDEQFF	TRBV10-3
CAIAQGADSNQPQHF	TRBV10-3
CAISASPREGYTF	TRBV10-3
CASSYRGLEFDEQYF	TRBV6-5
CASSPDRGVRYEQYF	TRBV6-5
CAWSGGGKETQYF	TRBV30
CASSYDRTSKFEQYF	TRBV6-2/TRBV6-3
CASSQSDDRSTDTQYF	TRBV23-1
CATSLAANYGYTF	TRBV24-1
CASGLGGQGDGYTF	TRBV12-5
CASSSFRRGSTDTQYF	TRBV7-3
CASSQDRGTGAYEQYF	TRBV14
CSVGSRGPTGELFF	TRBV29-1
CASSSGGGEKLFF	TRBV12-3/TRBV12-4
CASSIGQLDNQPQHF	TRBV5-7
CASQGPRDTQYF	TRBV2
CASSSTTSGGVMGSYNEQFF	TRBV27
CASSQNDRGTNQPQHF	TRBV4-1